This T cell receptor (beta chain) derives from a study of a mutant IDH1 vaccine in newly diagnosed glioma. Study-wide context: Antecedent treatment encompassed radiotherapy, temozolomide, or their combination; the majority received both.

Assay: immunoSEQ multiplex PCR; the TCRdb copy retains only in-frame clones and omits some. This table has 75,000 to 85,000 clones, roughly nine tenths appearing once. Indicated time point: week 5, during vaccination. Every vaccination contained 300 ug of the mutant IDH1 20-mer peptide and was paired with topical imiquimod. General observations from the study: Vaccination elicited immune responses in approximately 93% of patients.

Details on this clone: Its antigen remains unidentified.

This TCR came from a woman aged 45-60 years with glioma. The input for sequencing was PBMCs, taken from a glioma patient whose treatment included an IDH1 peptide vaccine.

The CDR3 loop reads CAWSVPRERYGYTF. CDR3 in DNA: TGTGCCTGGAGTGTGCCCAGGGAGCGCTATGGCTACACCTTC. The gene calls are TRBV30 and TRBJ1-2, with D perhaps TRBD1 (5 bases). Trimming removed 0 bases from V and 4 bases from J, with 12 bases in between. The germline V gene encodes CDR1 GTSNPN and CDR2 SVGIG (reference sequence). The length of the CDR3 is 14 residues.